This entry lists 23 T cell receptor beta chains sequenced from one sample in a study of blood T cells in healthy people across ages. Through a sample-barcoded 5' primer and a J-beta primer mix, a second PCR was run for roughly 6 to 11 cycles. TCRdb fed the 5' RACE reads into MiXCR, producing one record per CDR3 protein. The sample has roughly 1,500,000 distinct CDR3 sequences; around two fifths are singletons. The sequenced sample was blood. The receptor set was obtained from a woman under 30 in good health.

The CDR3 loop reads CASSQARVNQPQHF. The CDR3 DNA follows: TGCGCCAGCAGCCAAGCACGGGTTAACCAGCCCCAGCATTTT. The V and J genes are TRBV4-1 and TRBJ1-5; D gene uncertain. V was trimmed by 1 base and J by 7 bases, leaving 11 bases between them. Germline lookup yields CDR1 MGHRA and CDR2 YSYEKL. The CDR3 is made up of 14 amino acids.

The chain recombines TRBV27 with TRBJ2-2; a weak D match, TRBD2 (5 bases). V lost 8 bases to trimming and J lost 3 bases, with 19 bases between them. The CDR3 is made up of 16 amino acids. CDR1 is MNHEY, CDR2 SMNVEV, per germline (reference sequence). The CDR3 bases are TGTGCCAGCCGGGGTCCCGGCAGTTCGGACACCGGGGAGCTGTTTTTT. Translation gives CASRGPGSSDTGELFF.

This clonotype was detected a few times. The chain links TRBV20-1 to TRBJ2-1; 8 positions agree with TRBD2. V lost 8 bases and J lost 2; bases outside the gene matches: 2. The CDR3 is made up of 12 amino acids. In germline, CDR1 is DFQATT, CDR2 SNEGSKA (reference sequence). CDR3 sequence: CSPGGPYNEQFF. Here the CDR3 DNA reads TGCAGTCCGGGGGGGCCCTACAATGAGCAGTTCTTC.

The chain joins TRBV7-2 to TRBJ2-3, with TRBD2 matching over 12 bases. CDR3 length: 18 residues. Germline V gives CDR1 SGHTA, CDR2 FQGNSA. Trimming removed 0 bases from V and 1 base from J; junction bases left unmatched: 5. The CDR3 DNA reads as TGTGCCAGCAGCTTAGCCCCGACTAGCGGGAGCCGCACAGATACGCAGTATTTT. Residues: CASSLAPTSGSRTDTQYF.

This clonotype came up a few times. V usage is TRBV5-1 and J usage is TRBJ2-7; D remains unclear. The V gene's germline CDR1 is SGHRS and CDR2 YFSETQ. The V gene lost 0 bases and the J gene lost 2 bases, with 9 bases spanning the gap. The CDR3 is 14 amino acids. CDR3 in DNA: TGCGCCAGCAGCTTGGAGGTGGTGACCTACGAGCAGTACTTC. Translated: CASSLEVVTYEQYF.

The rearrangement links TRBV27 to TRBJ1-2, with 7 bases fitting TRBD1. The CDR3 has 17 amino acids. Per the germline V gene, CDR1 is MNHEY and CDR2 is SMNVEV (reference sequence). V was pared by 4 bases and J by 8 bases, with 19 bases of the junction left unmatched. The chain's CDR3 is CASSSPRTGARLSGYTF. CDR3 bases: TGTGCCAGCAGTTCCCCCCGAACAGGGGCGAGGTTATCCGGCTACACCTTC.

With respect to this clonotype: At one boundary the junction diverges from the germline segment, which might be a read error. V is TRBV13 and J is TRBJ2-5; the D is unclear. The germline V gene encodes CDR1 PRHDT and CDR2 FYEKMQ (reference sequence). The CDR3 is 14 residues long. CDR3 sequence reads: CAGSLDTGSMGQYF. The DNA of the CDR3 is TGTGCCGGCAGCTTGGATACTGGATCGATGGGGCAGTACTTC. The full variable domain, rest sourced from reference TRBV13 and TRBJ2-5, is AAGVIQSPRHLIKEKRETATLKCYPIPRHDTVYWYQQGPGQDPQFLISFYEKMQSDKGSIPDRFSAQQFSDYHSELNMSSLELGDSALYFCAGSLDTGSMGQYFGPGTRLLVL.

The sample holds one count of this clonotype. The V gene is TRBV20-1, the J gene TRBJ1-2; no definite D call. V lost 6 bases, J lost 0 bases, and 14 bases lay in between. The CDR3 length is 14 residues. Germline assignment: CDR1 DFQATT and CDR2 SNEGSKA (reference sequence). The CDR3, as DNA: TGCAGTGCAAAAGGGAGGGCTTCTAACTATGGCTACACCTTC. This codes for CSAKGRASNYGYTF.

The rearrangement links TRBV20-1 to TRBJ2-1; TRBD1 matches 7 bases. The J call may be mistaken, given a closer DNA end match to TRBJ2-7. Germline V gene sequence: CDR1 DFQATT, CDR2 SNEGSKA (reference sequence). CDR3 length: 16 residues. The CDR3 DNA reads TGCAGTGCTAGAGTCAGCAGGGGGAGCTCCTACAATGAGCAGTACTTC. This sequence encodes CSARVSRGSSYNEQYF.

The chain joins TRBV2 to TRBJ2-3; unclear D gene. Germline CDR1 reads SNHLY; CDR2 reads FYNNEI. This CDR3 region has 11 residues. V lost 5 bases to trimming and J lost 11 bases, with 11 bases between them. DNA for the CDR3: TGTGCCAGCAGTTCCTGGGGTGTGCAGTATTTT. Translated, it gives CASSSWGVQYF.

This clonotype was seen more than once but under ten times. The chain combines TRBV4-2 with TRBJ1-4; possibly TRBD1 for D (5 bases). V lost 6 bases and J lost 5, with 22 bases in between. Germline values: CDR1 LGHNA, CDR2 YNFKEQ. This CDR3 is 17 amino acids long. The CDR3 sequence: CASSQLGGGRENEKLFF. The CDR3 nucleotides are TGTGCCAGCAGTCAACTCGGCGGGGGTAGGGAAAATGAAAAACTGTTTTTT.

The table lists this clonotype with a few counts. The gene calls are TRBV5-5 and TRBJ1-2; unclear D gene. There are 14 residues in the CDR3. Trimming removed 0 bases from V and 5 bases from J, with 11 bases in between. Germline V gene sequence: CDR1 SGHKS, CDR2 YYEKEE (reference sequence). The CDR3 region is CASSLGSEAYGYTF. As DNA, the CDR3 is TGTGCCAGCAGCTTGGGATCTGAGGCATATGGCTACACCTTC.

This clonotype was recorded many times. J is TRBJ2-5 and V is TRBV12-3 or TRBV12-4; 10 bases match TRBD2. This CDR3 has 15 residues. Trimming removed 3 bases from V and 1 base from J; junction bases left unmatched: 2. CDR3: CASSFSGGPQETQYF. The CDR3 nucleotides read TGTGCCAGCAGTTTTAGCGGGGGGCCCCAAGAGACCCAGTACTTC.

This rearrangement joins TRBV24-1 to TRBJ2-1; TRBD2 might be the D (7 bases). V was clipped by 5 bases and J by 3 bases, with 10 bases between them. Germline CDR1 is KGHDR and CDR2 is SFDVKD. CDR3 length equals 14 residues. The DNA of the CDR3 is TGTGCCACCAGTGGAGGGGGGGTCTACAATGAGCAGTTCTTC. The encoded protein is CATSGGGVYNEQFF.

The V gene is TRBV11-2, the J gene TRBJ2-7; D might be TRBD2 (5 bases). Per germline, CDR1 SGHAT and CDR2 FQNNGV. CDR3 length: 15 amino acids. The V and J ends lost 0 bases and 0 bases respectively, with 9 bases between them. CDR3 sequence reads: CASSLDPGNSYEQYF. The DNA for the CDR3 is TGTGCCAGCAGCTTAGACCCGGGAAACTCCTACGAGCAGTACTTC.

This clonotype was seen ten or more times. V is TRBV4-1 and J is TRBJ2-5; 8 positions match TRBD1. In germline, CDR1 is MGHRA, CDR2 YSYEKL. Germline trimming cut 4 bases from V and 5 bases from J; bases unmatched to any gene: 3. The CDR3 is made up of 13 amino acids. The CDR3 bases are TGCGCCAGCAGCCCGACAGGGGTGGAGACCCAGTACTTC. The encoded protein is CASSPTGVETQYF.

This chain links TRBV30 with TRBJ1-2; D is possibly TRBD1 (5 bases). Per germline, CDR1 GTSNPN and CDR2 SVGIG (reference sequence). V was clipped by 3 bases and J by 4 bases, with 12 bases between them. The CDR3 has 13 amino acids. CDR3 amino acids: CAWSGQRGYGYTF. The DNA of the CDR3 is TGTGCCTGGAGCGGTCAAAGGGGCTATGGCTACACCTTC. The full variable domain, in which reference TRBV30 and TRBJ1-2 provide the parts outside the CDR3, is SQTIHQWPATLVQPVGSPLSLECTVEGTSNPNLYWYRQAAGRGLQLLFYSVGIGQISSEVPQNLSASRPQDRQFILSSKKLLLSDSGFYLCAWSGQRGYGYTFGSGTRLTVV.

This clonotype was counted only a few times. This chain connects TRBV14 to TRBJ2-3; D gene uncertain. The CDR3 consists of 14 residues. CDR1 is SGHDN and CDR2 is FVKESK in the germline V gene. V was shortened by 1 base and J by 2 bases, with 7 bases between the two germline ends. Written as DNA, the CDR3 is TGTGCCAGCAGCCAAGTAGCCATCACAGATACGCAGTATTTT. It specifies CASSQVAITDTQYF.

The rearrangement links TRBV12-3 or TRBV12-4 to TRBJ2-5; maybe TRBD2 (5 bases). The V end was cut by 4 bases, the J end by 11 bases, with 20 bases between. This CDR3 comprises 14 residues. The CDR3 is CASSSGPRDDEQYF. The CDR3 coding sequence is TGTGCCAGCAGTTCGGGTCCCCGGGATGATGAGCAGTACTTC.

The chain recombines TRBV12-3 or TRBV12-4 with TRBJ1-2, with TRBD1 matching over 7 bases. The junction had 11 bases not matched to a gene; V was cut back by 3 bases and J by 4 bases. CDR3 length equals 16 residues. The CDR3 coding sequence is TGTGCCAGCAGTTTTGACCTAAGCACAGGGGTCTATGGCTACACCTTC. As protein: CASSFDLSTGVYGYTF.

The chain uses TRBV6-5 and TRBJ2-1, with 9 positions matching TRBD2. The CDR3 is made up of 16 amino acids. The J segment lost 7 bases and the V segment lost 2 bases, leaving 9 bases of the junction unmatched. Germline V CDR1 and CDR2: MNHEY, SVGAGI. The CDR3 coding sequence is TGTGCCAGCAGTTACGTTTCTAGCGGGGCGGGGAATGAGCAGTTCTTC. It encodes CASSYVSSGAGNEQFF.

This clonotype was seen a few times. The chain recombines TRBV5-1 with TRBJ2-3; TRBD2 aligns across 8 bases. The CDR3 extends over 14 amino acids. Germline CDR1 is SGHRS and CDR2 is YFSETQ. J was trimmed by 3 bases and V by 3 bases; bases with no gene match: 3. The CDR3 region has the DNA TGCGCCAGCAGCTCGCGGGAGGCTACAGATACGCAGTATTTT. Translating gives CASSSREATDTQYF.

CDR3 nucleotide sequence: TGTGCCAGCAGTGGGGGGGGGACTAAGGCCCCCAATGAGCAGTTCTTC. Its translation is CASSGGGTKAPNEQFF. The chain recombines TRBV2 with TRBJ2-1; 7 bases align to TRBD2. J lost 6 bases, V lost 4 bases, and 12 bases had no gene match. Germline V gene sequence: CDR1 SNHLY, CDR2 FYNNEI. The CDR3 is made up of 16 amino acids.